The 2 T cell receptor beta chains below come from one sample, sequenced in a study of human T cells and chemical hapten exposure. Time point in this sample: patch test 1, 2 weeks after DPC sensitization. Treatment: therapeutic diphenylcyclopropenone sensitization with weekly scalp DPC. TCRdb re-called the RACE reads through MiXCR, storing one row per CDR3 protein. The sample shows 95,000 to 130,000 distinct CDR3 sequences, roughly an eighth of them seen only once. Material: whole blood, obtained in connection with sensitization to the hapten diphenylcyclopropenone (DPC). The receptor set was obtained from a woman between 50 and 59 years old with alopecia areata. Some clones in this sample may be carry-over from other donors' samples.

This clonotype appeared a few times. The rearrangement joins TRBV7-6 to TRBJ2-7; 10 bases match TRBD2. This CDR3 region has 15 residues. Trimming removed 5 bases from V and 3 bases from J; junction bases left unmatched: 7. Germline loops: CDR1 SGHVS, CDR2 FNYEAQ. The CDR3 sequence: CASSRGTSAYYEQYF. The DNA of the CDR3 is TGTGCCAGCAGCCGTGGGACTAGCGCTTACTACGAGCAGTACTTC.

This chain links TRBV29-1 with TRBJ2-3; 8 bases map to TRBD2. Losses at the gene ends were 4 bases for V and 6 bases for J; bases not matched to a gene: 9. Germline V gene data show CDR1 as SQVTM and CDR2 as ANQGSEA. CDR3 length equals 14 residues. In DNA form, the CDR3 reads TGCAGCGTTGGGACCGGGGGGGCCCGGGATACGCAGTATTTT. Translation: CSVGTGGARDTQYF.